Listed here is a single TCR beta chain. As yet, its antigen is unknown. This sample stems from a study of shared clonotypes between healthy human individuals. Study-wide points: A handful of donors showed sharing of approximately 4.7% of naive CD4 clonotypes.

Germline CDR1 reads MNHEY; CDR2 reads SVGAGI. With 2 bases clipped from V and 3 bases from J, the junction kept 2 bases outside the gene matches. This CDR3 spans 15 amino acids. The naive CD8 fraction comprised CD45RO-negative cells positively selected for CCR7 and excluded terminally differentiated effector memory CD45RA+ cells. Assay used: immunoSEQ multiplex PCR; TCRdb lists only in-frame clones, some missing. The sample carries under 2,000,000 clones, roughly 94% recorded once. This clonotype was sampled from a man between 18 and 35 years old in good health. The chain uses TRBV6-5 and TRBJ2-1; 9 nucleotides match TRBD2. The sample consisted of naive CD8+ T cells sorted from blood. The CDR3 nucleotides are TGTGCCAGCAGTTACGAGACTAGCGGCTACAATGAGCAGTTCTTC. Its protein is CASSYETSGYNEQFF.